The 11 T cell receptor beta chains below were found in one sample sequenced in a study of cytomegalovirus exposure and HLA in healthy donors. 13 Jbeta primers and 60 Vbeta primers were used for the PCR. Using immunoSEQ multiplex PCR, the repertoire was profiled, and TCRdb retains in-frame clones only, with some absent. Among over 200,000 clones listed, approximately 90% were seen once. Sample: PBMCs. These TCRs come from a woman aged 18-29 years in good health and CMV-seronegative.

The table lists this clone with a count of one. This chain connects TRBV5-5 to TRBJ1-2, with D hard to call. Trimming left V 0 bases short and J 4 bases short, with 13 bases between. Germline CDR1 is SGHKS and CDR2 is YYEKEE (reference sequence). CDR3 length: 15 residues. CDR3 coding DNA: TGTGCCAGCAGCTTGGTCGGGGAGTCGGGCTATGGCTACACCTTC. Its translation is CASSLVGESGYGYTF.

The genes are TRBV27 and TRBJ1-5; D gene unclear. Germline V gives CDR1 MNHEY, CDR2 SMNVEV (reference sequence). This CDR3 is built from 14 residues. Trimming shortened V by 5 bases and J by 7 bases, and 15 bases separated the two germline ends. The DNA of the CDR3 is TGTGCCAGCAGTCTCCAAGGAGGGCACCAGCCCCAGCATTTT. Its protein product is CASSLQGGHQPQHF.

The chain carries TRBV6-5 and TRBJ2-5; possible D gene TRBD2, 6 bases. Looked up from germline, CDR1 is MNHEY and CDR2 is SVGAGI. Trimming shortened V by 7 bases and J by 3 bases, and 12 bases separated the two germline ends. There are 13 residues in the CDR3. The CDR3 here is CASIPGAKETQYF. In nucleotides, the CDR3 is TGTGCCAGCATTCCGGGAGCAAAAGAGACCCAGTACTTC.

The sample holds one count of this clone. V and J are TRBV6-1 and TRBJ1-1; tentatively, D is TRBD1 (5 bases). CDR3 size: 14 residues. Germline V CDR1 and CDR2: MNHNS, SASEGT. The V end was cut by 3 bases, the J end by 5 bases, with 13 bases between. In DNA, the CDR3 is TGTGCCAGCAGTGACCCAGGGAGGCTGACTGAAGCTTTCTTT. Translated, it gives CASSDPGRLTEAFF.

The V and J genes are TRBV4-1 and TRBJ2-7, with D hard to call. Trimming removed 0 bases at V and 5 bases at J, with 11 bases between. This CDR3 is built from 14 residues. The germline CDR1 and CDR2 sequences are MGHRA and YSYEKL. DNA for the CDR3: TGCGCCAGCAGCCAAGAGCCAGTTCTCAACGAGCAGTACTTC. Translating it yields CASSQEPVLNEQYF.

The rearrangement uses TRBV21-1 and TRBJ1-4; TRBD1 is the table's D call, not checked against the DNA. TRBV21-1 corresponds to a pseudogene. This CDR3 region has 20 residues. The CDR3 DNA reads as TGTGCCAGCAGCGAATCCGGGACAGGGGTGCCGGGAGGGCATAATGAAAAACTGTTTTTT. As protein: CASSESGTGVPGGHNEKLFF.

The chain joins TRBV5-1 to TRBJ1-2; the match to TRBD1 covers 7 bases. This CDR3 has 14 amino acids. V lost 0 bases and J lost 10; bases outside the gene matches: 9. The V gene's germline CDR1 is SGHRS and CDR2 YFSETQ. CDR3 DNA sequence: TGCGCCAGCAGCTTGGATCGTGCAGGGGGAATCTACACCTTC. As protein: CASSLDRAGGIYTF.

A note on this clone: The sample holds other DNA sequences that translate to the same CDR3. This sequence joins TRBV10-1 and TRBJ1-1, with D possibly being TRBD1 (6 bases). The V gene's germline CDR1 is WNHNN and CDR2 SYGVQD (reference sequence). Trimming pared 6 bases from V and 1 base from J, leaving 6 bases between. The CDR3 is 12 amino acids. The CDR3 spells CASSRGNTEAFF. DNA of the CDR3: TGCGCCAGCAGCAGGGGGAACACTGAAGCTTTCTTT.

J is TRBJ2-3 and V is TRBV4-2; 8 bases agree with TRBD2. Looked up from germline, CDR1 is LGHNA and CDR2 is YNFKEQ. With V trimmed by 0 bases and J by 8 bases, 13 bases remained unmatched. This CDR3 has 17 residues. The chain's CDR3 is CASSQDSTGGPVRTQYF. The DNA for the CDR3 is TGTGCCAGCAGCCAAGATTCGACGGGAGGGCCTGTGCGTACGCAGTATTTT.

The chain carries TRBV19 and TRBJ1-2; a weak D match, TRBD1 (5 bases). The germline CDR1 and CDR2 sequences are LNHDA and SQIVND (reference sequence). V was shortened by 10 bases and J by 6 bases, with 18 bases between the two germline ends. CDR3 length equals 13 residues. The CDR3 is CATSPEGRDGYTF. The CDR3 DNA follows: TGTGCCACATCACCAGAGGGGAGGGATGGCTACACCTTC. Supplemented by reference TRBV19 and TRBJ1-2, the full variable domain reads DGGITQSPKYLFRKEGQNVTLSCEQNLNHDAMYWYRQDPGQGLRLIYYSQIVNDFQKGDIAEGYSVSREKKESFPLTVTSAQKNPTAFYLCATSPEGRDGYTFGSGTRLTVV.

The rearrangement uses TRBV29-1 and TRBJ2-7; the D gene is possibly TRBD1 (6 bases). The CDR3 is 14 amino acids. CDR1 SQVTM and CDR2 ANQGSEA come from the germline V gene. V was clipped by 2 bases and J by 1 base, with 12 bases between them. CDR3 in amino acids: CSVEIRTESYEQYF. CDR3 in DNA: TGCAGCGTTGAAATAAGGACAGAGTCCTACGAGCAGTACTTC.